The clone carrying this T cell receptor beta chain was seen only a few times. This CDR3 comprises 12 residues. The V and J ends lost 6 bases and 1 base, in that order; junction bases with no gene match: 1. Germline V gene lookup returns CDR1 DFQATT and CDR2 SNEGSKA (reference sequence). The record originates from a study of CD8 T cells in Susac syndrome. Random hexamers served to reverse transcribe roughly 0.5 to 1 ug RNA. An immunoSEQ multiplex PCR amplified TCR beta CDR3 over 54 Vbeta and 13 Jbeta. MiXCR, applied by TCRdb to the immunoSEQ multiplex PCR reads, yields one record per CDR3 protein. The data show roughly 200,000 distinct CDR3 sequences, with under 95% seen just once and over 0.095% held by the top ten. Recently defined diagnostic criteria classed the Susac syndrome patients as definite or probable. Negative isolation yielded CD8+ and CD4+ T cells; FACS enriched TEMRA cells.

The V gene is TRBV20-1, the J gene TRBJ1-1, with 8 nucleotides matching TRBD1. The clonotype originates from a human donor with Susac syndrome. Sequencing was done on a sample of CD4+ T cells from PBMCs. The CDR3 here is CSAGQGNTEAFF. The DNA of the CDR3 is TGCAGTGCAGGACAGGGGAACACTGAAGCTTTCTTT.